The 22 T cell receptor beta chains below were found in one sample sequenced in a study of CD4 T cells in relation to SARS-CoV-2 and coronaviruses. Unexposed donor CD4+ T cells date from about 2010-2018, before the COVID-19 pandemic. The cells were cultured for about ten days before CD4+ T cells were isolated. The data were produced by immunoSEQ multiplex PCR, yet TCRdb's version contains in-frame clones alone and is incomplete. The repertoire includes about 29,000 clones, about 80% of them detected once, and over 15% sits in the top ten. Their cognate antigens are unknown. Sequencing was done on a sample of CD4+ T cells from PBMCs, cultured in vitro. These receptors originate from a human donor in good health.

V and J are TRBV19 and TRBJ2-7; D is uncertain. Germline V gene sequence: CDR1 LNHDA, CDR2 SQIVND (reference sequence). The CDR3 is 13 residues long. The V end lost 9 bases, the J end lost 3 bases, and 15 bases lay between the germline ends. The CDR3 nucleotides are TGTGCCAGCGCACGCCAGAGAAGCTACGAGCAGTACTTC. Residues: CASARQRSYEQYF.

This chain joins TRBV6-1 and TRBJ2-3, with 15 bases fitting TRBD2. V shed 3 bases, J shed 2 bases, and the junction held 9 bases outside the gene matches. The germline gives CDR1 MNHNS, CDR2 SASEGT. This CDR3 region has 19 residues. The CDR3 bases are TGTGCCAGCAGTGAGGGACTAGCGGGGGGTCTGGGAGTCACAGATACGCAGTATTTT. Translation gives CASSEGLAGGLGVTDTQYF.

The DNA for the CDR3 is TGTGCCAGCAGCGAGACTAGCGGGTACACAGATACGCAGTATTTT. Amino acid sequence: CASSETSGYTDTQYF. The chain links TRBV7-6 to TRBJ2-3; TRBD2 matches at 10 bases. Germline assignment: CDR1 SGHVS and CDR2 FNYEAQ. The junction had 4 bases not matched to a gene; V was cut back by 5 bases and J by 2 bases. The CDR3 extends over 15 amino acids.

This chain links TRBV7-2 with TRBJ2-3; D is unclear. The CDR3 loop spans 16 amino acids. Between the trimmed V and J ends, which lost 0 bases and 6 bases, there was a span of 16 bases. Looked up from germline, CDR1 is SGHTA and CDR2 is FQGNSA. In DNA form, the CDR3 reads TGTGCCAGCAGCTTAGCGGGTCCGCCCCTACTCGATACGCAGTATTTT. Encoded protein: CASSLAGPPLLDTQYF.

V is TRBV9 and J is TRBJ2-5, with D perhaps matching TRBD1 or TRBD2 (5 bases each). Germline V gene lookup returns CDR1 SGDLS and CDR2 YYNGEE. The CDR3 covers 15 residues. V was clipped by 2 bases and J by 6 bases, with 17 bases between them. The CDR3 here is CASSVGDSGLQTQYF. CDR3 in DNA: TGTGCCAGCAGCGTGGGAGACAGTGGTCTCCAGACCCAGTACTTC.

The chain uses TRBV6-2 or TRBV6-3 and TRBJ2-6; possibly TRBD2 for D (6 bases). V lost 1 base, J lost 0 bases, and 7 bases lay in between. Germline V gene sequence: CDR1 MNHEY, CDR2 SVGEGT. This CDR3 is built from 16 residues. The CDR3 sequence: CASSYFGSSGANVLTF. CDR3 nucleotide sequence: TGTGCCAGCAGTTACTTCGGGAGCTCTGGGGCCAACGTCCTGACTTTC.

The rearrangement links TRBV19 to TRBJ2-2; 11 bases are a match to TRBD2. The CDR3 loop spans 15 amino acids. Trimming at V came to 8 bases and at J to 7 bases, leaving 9 bases not matched to a gene. Per the germline V gene, CDR1 is LNHDA and CDR2 is SQIVND (reference sequence). For the CDR3, the DNA is TGTGCCAGTCGGGATAGCGGGGGGGCCAACGGGGAGCTGTTTTTT. Translated, it gives CASRDSGGANGELFF.

The CDR3 reads CASNPQGTYEQYF. The CDR3 DNA sequence: TGTGCCAGCAATCCCCAGGGGACCTACGAGCAGTACTTC. The chain carries TRBV28 and TRBJ2-7; possibly TRBD1 for D (6 bases). Looked up from germline, CDR1 is MDHEN and CDR2 is SYDVKM. The CDR3 loop spans 13 amino acids. V was shortened by 7 bases and J by 2 bases, with 12 bases between the two germline ends. The whole variable domain, remainder taken from reference TRBV28 and TRBJ2-7, is DVKVTQSSRYLVKRTGEKVFLECVQDMDHENMFWYRQDPGLGLRLIYFSYDVKMKEKGDIPEGYSVSREKKERFSLILESASTNQTSMYLCASNPQGTYEQYFGPGTRLTVT.

In this sample, this clone turned up a few times. This chain uses TRBV7-2 with TRBJ2-2; tentative D call: TRBD1 (6 bases). V lost 6 bases and J lost 5, with 13 bases in between. The CDR3 consists of 14 residues. Looked up from germline, CDR1 is SGHTA and CDR2 is FQGNSA. CDR3 protein: CASSSQRGTGELFF. DNA of the CDR3: TGTGCCAGCAGTTCACAGAGGGGGACCGGGGAGCTGTTTTTT.

This clone has just a few counts. The rearrangement links TRBV6-5 to TRBJ1-4; possibly TRBD1 for D (5 bases). V lost 6 bases to trimming and J lost 7 bases, with 15 bases between them. This CDR3 is 14 amino acids long. Germline CDR1 and CDR2: MNHEY and SVGAGI. CDR3 DNA: TGTGCCAGCAGGGCTCAGGGCACGGTTGAAAAACTGTTTTTT. It yields the protein CASRAQGTVEKLFF.

The chain couples TRBV6-5 to TRBJ1-3; D not resolved. The CDR3 is made up of 16 amino acids. Germline CDR1 and CDR2: MNHEY and SVGAGI. Trimming shortened V by 0 bases and J by 0 bases, and 9 bases separated the two germline ends. CDR3 in amino acids: CASSYSRGPSGNTIYF. CDR3 DNA sequence: TGTGCCAGCAGTTACTCGCGCGGCCCCTCTGGAAACACCATATATTTT.

The chain recombines TRBV2 with TRBJ2-1; possible D gene TRBD1, 6 bases. The CDR3 consists of 14 residues. Trimming removed 0 bases from V and 6 bases from J, with 9 bases in between. Per germline, CDR1 SNHLY and CDR2 FYNNEI. The CDR3 DNA sequence: TGTGCCAGCAGTGAAGCGCAGGGGCGCAATGAGCAGTTCTTC. This gives the protein CASSEAQGRNEQFF.

The genes are TRBV7-2 and TRBJ1-6, with 8 bases matching TRBD1. J lost 7 bases, V lost 2 bases, and 4 bases had no gene match. This CDR3 has 15 amino acids. Germline lookup yields CDR1 SGHTA and CDR2 FQGNSA. The DNA of the CDR3 is TGTGCCAGCAGCTTATTGGACAGGGCAAATTCACCCCTCCACTTT. This encodes CASSLLDRANSPLHF.

The chain uses TRBV5-1 and TRBJ2-3, with 9 bases that match TRBD2. V shed 1 base, J shed 0 bases, and the junction held 9 bases outside the gene matches. The CDR3 covers 18 residues. Germline V CDR1 and CDR2: SGHRS, YFSETQ. CDR3 sequence: CASSLRASGVLSTDTQYF. CDR3 bases: TGCGCCAGCAGCTTGCGTGCTAGCGGGGTACTAAGCACAGATACGCAGTATTTT.

This chain links TRBV28 with TRBJ2-1; a weak D match, TRBD2 (7 bases). Germline V gene data show CDR1 as MDHEN and CDR2 as SYDVKM. Trimming pared 6 bases from V and 6 bases from J, leaving 15 bases between. This CDR3 is 14 amino acids long. This CDR3 reads CASSPGGGPNEQFF. CDR3 coding DNA: TGTGCCAGCAGCCCTGGGGGGGGCCCCAATGAGCAGTTCTTC.

The chain links TRBV5-1 to TRBJ2-4, with TRBD1 as a possible D gene (6 bases). This CDR3 contains 17 residues. V was trimmed by 9 bases and J by 0 bases, leaving 22 bases between them. The germline CDR1 and CDR2 sequences are SGHRS and YFSETQ. CDR3 region: CATDRWRSLLAKNIQYF. The CDR3, as DNA: TGCGCCACCGACAGGTGGAGGAGCCTACTAGCCAAAAACATTCAGTACTTC.

The V and J genes are TRBV6-4 and TRBJ2-2; no definite D call. V was clipped by 0 bases and J by 10 bases, with 18 bases between them. This CDR3 contains 16 residues. The germline V gene encodes CDR1 MRHNA and CDR2 SNTAGT. CDR3 in amino acids: CASSDSNDRIAEELFF. The CDR3 DNA reads TGTGCCAGCAGTGACTCGAATGATAGGATCGCTGAGGAGCTGTTTTTT.

This clone was seen a few times. The chain couples TRBV29-1 to TRBJ1-4, with TRBD1 matching 10 bases. Germline V CDR1 and CDR2: SQVTM, ANQGSEA. The CDR3 length is 13 residues. The trim removed 6 bases at V and 5 bases at J, leaving 3 bases unmatched. Here the CDR3 reads CSVGGQGNEKLFF. The DNA for the CDR3 is TGCAGCGTAGGGGGACAGGGGAATGAAAAACTGTTTTTT. The variable domain in full, with the rest retrieved from reference TRBV29-1 and TRBJ1-4, is SAVISQKPSRDICQRGTSLTIQCQVDSQVTMMFWYRQQPGQSLTLIATANQGSEATYESGFVIDKFPISRPNLTFSTLTVSNMSPEDSSIYLCSVGGQGNEKLFFGSGTQLSVL.

The J gene is TRBJ2-3, the V gene TRBV2, with a tentative D call TRBD2 (5 bases). The V and J ends lost 8 bases and 3 bases respectively, with 12 bases between them. Germline loops: CDR1 SNHLY, CDR2 FYNNEI. The length of the CDR3 is 13 residues. The CDR3 sequence is CASRGWETDTQYF. In nucleotides, the CDR3 is TGTGCCAGCCGTGGGTGGGAGACAGATACGCAGTATTTT.

The chain carries TRBV14 and TRBJ2-2; the D is unclear. Per germline, CDR1 SGHDN and CDR2 FVKESK. V was cut by 6 bases and J by 4 bases, with 12 bases left in between. The CDR3 spans 14 residues. CDR3 sequence: CASRRASSTGELFF. The DNA for the CDR3 is TGTGCCAGCAGACGGGCGTCGAGCACCGGGGAGCTGTTTTTT.

This rearrangement joins TRBV4-2 to TRBJ2-1; D possibly uses TRBD1 or TRBD2 (5 bases each). V was clipped by 3 bases and J by 5 bases, with 11 bases between them. Germline CDR1 is LGHNA and CDR2 is YNFKEQ. The CDR3 has 14 residues. The CDR3 DNA reads TGTGCCAGCAGCCAGTTTCAGGGAGACAATGAGCAGTTCTTC. Translation gives CASSQFQGDNEQFF.

The J gene is TRBJ1-5, the V gene TRBV4-1; 9 bases line up with TRBD1. The V gene end was trimmed by 2 bases and the J gene end by 0 bases; junction bases not matched to a gene: 8. Germline-derived CDR1 and CDR2 are MGHRA and YSYEKL. The CDR3 totals 18 residues. The CDR3 region is CASSQSTGGRYSNQPQHF. In DNA, the CDR3 is TGCGCCAGCAGCCAATCGACAGGGGGGAGATATAGCAATCAGCCCCAGCATTTT.